A single sample gave rise to the 24 T cell receptor beta chains below, sequenced in a study of response to subunit inactivated influenza vaccine. Via MiXCR, TCRdb re-called the RT-PCR reads, giving one row per CDR3 protein. The sample contains fewer than 700,000 distinct CDR3 sequences, 13% of which appear only once. The sample was PBMCs from blood, taken roughly 6 weeks after vaccination. The receptors shown here come from a man aged 50-59 years who received an inactivated influenza vaccine.

The chain combines TRBV6-2 or TRBV6-3 with TRBJ2-1, with D possibly TRBD1 on 6 matching bases. V dropped 5 bases and J dropped 3 bases, with 14 bases sitting between them. CDR1 is MNHEY and CDR2 is SVGEGT in the germline V gene. This CDR3 is 15 amino acids long. DNA of the CDR3: TGTGCCAGCAGTGGTGACAGGTCCCGCTACAATGAGCAGTTCTTC. Its protein is CASSGDRSRYNEQFF.

This sequence joins TRBV12-3 or TRBV12-4 and TRBJ1-2; D is unresolved. This CDR3 has 12 amino acids. Trimming cost V 5 bases and J 8 bases, with 12 bases left between them. CDR3 sequence: CASSPGPRGYTF. As DNA, the CDR3 is TGTGCCAGCAGTCCCGGGCCGCGAGGCTACACCTTC.

The chain recombines TRBV29-1 with TRBJ1-2; D may be TRBD1 (5 bases). Trimming left V 3 bases short and J 8 bases short, with 10 bases between. CDR3 length: 11 residues. Germline CDR1 and CDR2: SQVTM and ANQGSEA. As DNA, the CDR3 is TGCAGCGTTGAGGAGGGGTCGGGCTACACCTTC. As protein: CSVEEGSGYTF.

Ten or more counts support this clonotype. V usage is TRBV12-3 or TRBV12-4 and J usage is TRBJ2-1, with D unresolved. Between the trimmed V and J ends, which lost 5 bases and 6 bases, there was a span of 11 bases. The CDR3 extends over 13 amino acids. The CDR3 DNA is TGTGCCAGCAGTCCAGCCCCTTTCAATGAGCAGTTCTTC. This gives the protein CASSPAPFNEQFF.

This clonotype showed up many times. The CDR3 nucleotides are TGCAGCGTTGCCGGACAGGGGAATCAGCCCCAGCATTTT. This encodes CSVAGQGNQPQHF. This sequence joins TRBV29-1 and TRBJ1-5; 9 nucleotides agree with TRBD1. V shed 4 bases, J shed 4 bases, and the junction held 2 bases outside the gene matches. The CDR3 covers 13 residues. Germline CDR1 is SQVTM and CDR2 is ANQGSEA.

V usage is TRBV20-1 and J usage is TRBJ2-5; 8 nucleotides align to TRBD2. Germline trimming cut 3 bases from V and 0 bases from J; bases unmatched to any gene: 9. Per the germline V gene, CDR1 is DFQATT and CDR2 is SNEGSKA (reference sequence). CDR3 length: 16 residues. CDR3 DNA sequence: TGCAGTGCTAGGGCCGGGGGGGGAGGCCACCAAGAGACCCAGTACTTC. Protein: CSARAGGGGHQETQYF.

This clonotype was seen only a few times. The J gene is TRBJ2-1, the V gene TRBV7-9, with D perhaps TRBD1 (5 bases). Germline-derived CDR1 and CDR2 are SEHNR and FQNEAQ (reference sequence). V was pared by 3 bases and J by 9 bases, with 15 bases between. The CDR3 is 14 residues long. CDR3 DNA: TGTGCCAGCAGCTTCGGTTCACCTGGGGCTGAGCAGTTCTTC. Residues: CASSFGSPGAEQFF.

This clonotype was observed at least ten times. The J gene is TRBJ2-7, the V gene TRBV20-1; the match to TRBD2 covers 7 bases. The CDR3 sequence is 12 residues long. From germline, CDR1 is DFQATT and CDR2 SNEGSKA (reference sequence). Trimming took 6 bases from V and 1 from J; bases not matched to a gene: 3. The DNA for the CDR3 is TGCAGTGCCCGAGCGGGATCCTACGAGCAGTACTTC. As protein: CSARAGSYEQYF.

This clonotype occurred once. The chain carries TRBV10-3 and TRBJ2-7; possibly TRBD1 or TRBD2 for D (5 bases each). Germline V gene data show CDR1 as ENHRY and CDR2 as SYGVKD. The germline V and J ends were trimmed by 2 bases and 9 bases, with 17 bases remaining between them. The CDR3 contains 14 residues. The CDR3 protein is CAISELGPANGQYF. Here the CDR3 DNA reads TGTGCCATCAGTGAGCTGGGACCGGCCAATGGGCAGTACTTC.

The chain combines TRBV7-3 with TRBJ2-5; 8 bases agree with TRBD2. Germline assignment: CDR1 SGHTA and CDR2 FQGTGA. This CDR3 is built from 13 residues. The trim removed 4 bases at V and 4 bases at J, leaving 2 bases unmatched. The CDR3 protein is CASSSGLGETQYF. In DNA form, the CDR3 reads TGTGCCAGCAGCTCGGGACTAGGAGAGACCCAGTACTTC.

This rearrangement joins TRBV12-3 or TRBV12-4 to TRBJ2-5; 7 bases fit TRBD2. The V segment lost 5 bases and the J segment 2 bases; nucleotides outside the gene matches: 8. This CDR3 has 15 residues. The CDR3 spells CASSPPGGGQETQYF. CDR3 DNA sequence: TGTGCCAGCAGTCCCCCTGGGGGGGGGCAAGAGACCCAGTACTTC.

This chain links TRBV5-1 with TRBJ2-3; D is unresolved. This CDR3 is built from 13 residues. The V gene's germline CDR1 is SGHRS and CDR2 YFSETQ. The ends were cut back, 5 bases at V and 0 bases at J, with 7 bases in the middle. CDR3 DNA sequence: TGCGCCAGCAGAAGTTTAAGCACAGATACGCAGTATTTT. Protein: CASRSLSTDTQYF. Full variable domain (missing parts from reference TRBV5-1 and TRBJ2-3): KAGVTQTPRYLIKTRGQQVTLSCSPISGHRSVSWYQQTPGQGLQFLFEYFSETQRNKGNFPGRFSGRQFSNSRSEMNVSTLELGDSALYLCASRSLSTDTQYFGPGTRLTVL.

V and J are TRBV20-1 and TRBJ2-3; D might be TRBD2 (6 bases). The CDR3 spans 16 residues. Between the trimmed V and J ends, which lost 3 bases and 6 bases, there was a span of 22 bases. Germline V lookup: CDR1 DFQATT, CDR2 SNEGSKA (reference sequence). This CDR3 is CSASIPGLPPGDTQYF. Here the CDR3 DNA reads TGCAGTGCTAGTATTCCGGGACTCCCCCCGGGGGATACGCAGTATTTT.

This chain links TRBV7-6 with TRBJ2-2; possibly TRBD2 for D (6 bases). The germline V gene encodes CDR1 SGHVS and CDR2 FNYEAQ. The V end was cut by 5 bases, the J end by 6 bases, with 16 bases between. The CDR3 has 15 amino acids. CDR3 sequence reads: CASSPPGLRAGELFF. The CDR3 DNA sequence: TGTGCCAGCAGCCCTCCTGGACTACGGGCCGGGGAGCTGTTTTTT.

This clonotype came up once. The germline gene is not matched at one end of the junction; a read error may be the cause. The chain joins TRBV4-3 to TRBJ2-7; D is possibly TRBD2 (6 bases). The CDR3 covers 17 residues. CDR1 is LGHNA and CDR2 is YSLEER in the germline V gene. The CDR3 nucleotides read TGCGCCAGCAGCCAGAACACCTGGGAGGATATAACCTACGAGCAGCACTTC. Its translation: CASSQNTWEDITYEQHF.

In this sample, this clonotype turned up a few times. The chain is built from TRBV7-3 and TRBJ2-3; TRBD1 matches 7 bases. Unmatched junction bases numbered 11, after V lost 0 bases and J lost 2 bases. CDR1 and CDR2 (germline): SGHTA, FQGTGA. CDR3 length equals 18 residues. The DNA of the CDR3 is TGTGCCAGCAGCTTAACGTCTGTCGGGGACAGCGTCACAGATACGCAGTATTTT. Protein: CASSLTSVGDSVTDTQYF. Variable domain in full (rest from reference TRBV7-3 and TRBJ2-3): GAGVSQTPSNKVTEKGKYVELRCDPISGHTALYWYRQSLGQGPEFLIYFQGTGAADDSGLPNDRFFAVRPEGSVSTLKIQRTERGDSAVYLCASSLTSVGDSVTDTQYFGPGTRLTVL.

This clonotype was seen a handful of times. The CDR3 is CASSSYSAESSYNEQFF. Written as DNA, the CDR3 is TGTGCCAGCAGTTCCTACTCAGCGGAATCCTCCTACAATGAGCAGTTCTTC. The rearrangement joins TRBV27 to TRBJ2-1, with D perhaps TRBD2 (5 bases). The V end was cut by 4 bases, the J end by 0 bases, with 16 bases between. The CDR3 consists of 17 residues. Germline-derived CDR1 and CDR2 are MNHEY and SMNVEV (reference sequence).

This clonotype appeared a few times. This rearrangement joins TRBV20-1 to TRBJ2-1, with 10 bases identical to TRBD2. Germline CDR1 DFQATT, CDR2 SNEGSKA (reference sequence). J gave up 6 bases and V 5 bases, and 22 bases lay outside the gene matches. The CDR3 runs to 19 residues. CDR3 loop: CSAHSGRAPGPNSSNEQFF. The CDR3 DNA sequence: TGCAGTGCTCACAGCGGGAGGGCCCCCGGGCCAAACAGTTCCAATGAGCAGTTCTTC.

The chain carries TRBV21-1 and TRBJ2-7; TRBD1 reflects the table's D call only, with no check against the DNA. TRBV21-1 is flagged as a pseudogene. The CDR3 length is 15 residues. CDR3 sequence: CASSNGTGVPHEQYF. In DNA form, the CDR3 reads TGTGCCAGCAGCAATGGGACAGGGGTTCCCCACGAGCAGTACTTC.

V and J are TRBV10-3 and TRBJ1-4; D is unresolved. V dropped 6 bases and J dropped 7 bases, with 12 bases sitting between them. The CDR3 is 13 residues long. CDR1 and CDR2 (germline): ENHRY, SYGVKD. DNA for the CDR3: TGTGCCATCAGCGAAATAGAGGCTGAAAAACTGTTTTTT. Translated: CAISEIEAEKLFF.

Only a few counts were recorded for this clonotype. The rearrangement uses TRBV12-3 or TRBV12-4 and TRBJ2-2; 9 bases align to TRBD1. There are 16 residues in the CDR3. V dropped 5 bases and J dropped 1; count of bases not matched to a gene: 5. The CDR3 here is CASSHPGQGNTGELFF. The CDR3 DNA is TGTGCCAGCAGTCACCCGGGACAGGGGAACACCGGGGAGCTGTTTTTT.

The chain is built from TRBV6-6 and TRBJ2-1, with D tentatively TRBD2 (6 bases). CDR1 is MNHNY and CDR2 is SVGAGI in the germline V gene (reference sequence). The V end lost 5 bases, the J end lost 14 bases, and 16 bases lay between the germline ends. CDR3 length equals 12 residues. The CDR3 nucleotides read TGTGCCAGCAGTGAGCTCAGGCGGAGGGAGTTCTTC. Its protein is CASSELRRREFF.

This clonotype was observed many times. This CDR3 is CASSLVGSGNTIYF. The CDR3 DNA is TGTGCCAGCAGCTTAGTAGGGTCTGGAAACACCATATATTTT. This chain links TRBV7-9 with TRBJ1-3, with no clear D. V lost 1 base and J 1 base, leaving 5 bases between the germline ends. This CDR3 is 14 amino acids long. Per the germline V gene, CDR1 is SEHNR and CDR2 is FQNEAQ (reference sequence). Full variable domain (missing parts from reference TRBV7-9 and TRBJ1-3): DTGVSQNPRHKITKRGQNVTFRCDPISEHNRLYWYRQTLGQGPEFLTYFQNEAQLEKSRLLSDRFSAERPKGSFSTLEIQRTEQGDSAMYLCASSLVGSGNTIYFGEGSWLTVV.

This clonotype occurred a few times. The chain carries TRBV6-5 and TRBJ1-1, with D maybe TRBD1 (5 bases). This CDR3 has 12 amino acids. Per germline, CDR1 MNHEY and CDR2 SVGAGI. The ends were cut back, 1 base at V and 8 bases at J, with 8 bases in the middle. CDR3 DNA sequence: TGTGCCAGCAGTTACTGGGGCTCAGAAGCTTTCTTT. Translation: CASSYWGSEAFF.